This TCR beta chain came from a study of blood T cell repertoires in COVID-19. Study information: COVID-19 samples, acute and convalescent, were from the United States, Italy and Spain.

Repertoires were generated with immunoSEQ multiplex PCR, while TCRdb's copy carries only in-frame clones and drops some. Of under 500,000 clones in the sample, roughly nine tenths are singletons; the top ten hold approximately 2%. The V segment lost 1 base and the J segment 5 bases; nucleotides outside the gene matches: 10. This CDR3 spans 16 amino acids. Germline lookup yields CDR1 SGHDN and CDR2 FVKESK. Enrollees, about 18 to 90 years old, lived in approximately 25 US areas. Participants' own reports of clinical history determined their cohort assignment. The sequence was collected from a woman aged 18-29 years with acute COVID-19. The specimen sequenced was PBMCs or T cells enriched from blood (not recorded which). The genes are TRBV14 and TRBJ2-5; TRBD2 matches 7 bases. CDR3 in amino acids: CASSQVNPTSLETQYF. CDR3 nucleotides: TGTGCCAGCAGCCAAGTGAATCCGACTAGCCTGGAGACCCAGTACTTC.